This TCR beta chain was identified in a study of CD8 T cells in ankylosing spondylitis. Overall study findings and caveats: Characteristic of ankylosing spondylitis blood, it appeared, was a TCR beta motif comprising fewer than 10 highly homologous variants. The study looked at matched synovial fluid samples from ankylosing spondylitis patients. Disease-linked clones were reported to be significantly enriched there.

A quantitative 5'-RACE method, one with molecular barcodes, was used to make TCR beta libraries. TCRdb called the 5' RACE reads again in MiXCR, with one record for every CDR3 protein. The sample shows 200,000 to 250,000 distinct CDR3 sequences, roughly 32% of them seen only once. There are a few counts of this clonotype. Its target is unknown. The CDR3 runs to 15 residues. Per the germline V gene, CDR1 is SGHRS and CDR2 is YFSETQ. The germline V and J ends were trimmed by 4 bases and 1 base, with 15 bases remaining between them. This TCR was recovered from a male donor with ankylosing spondylitis or in good health (not recorded which). The sample comprised blood, either unsorted or a sorted T cell fraction (not recorded which). The V call is TRBV5-1, the J call TRBJ2-7; the D gene is possibly TRBD1 (6 bases). The CDR3 DNA reads TGCGCCAGCAGCACCACCGGGACACCTTCCTACGAGCAGTACTTC. Its protein product is CASSTTGTPSYEQYF.